A single sample gave rise to the 24 T cell receptor beta chains below, sequenced in a study of PD-L1 blockade in urothelial cancer. The method was immunoSEQ multiplex PCR; TCRdb's version includes in-frame clones alone and lacks a portion of them. The sample holds about 84,000 clones, 82% seen once. Material: PBMCs, obtained around atezolizumab (anti-PD-L1) treatment. The source of these receptors is a man in his 70s with urothelial cancer.

This clone was seen a handful of times. The J gene is TRBJ2-1, the V gene TRBV6-1; D might be TRBD1 (5 bases). The CDR3 length is 16 residues. Per germline, CDR1 MNHNS and CDR2 SASEGT. V was pared by 2 bases and J by 4 bases, with 15 bases between. The CDR3 sequence: CASSENGQGLYNEQFF. The DNA of the CDR3 is TGTGCCAGCAGTGAAAATGGGCAGGGTTTATACAATGAGCAGTTCTTC.

This chain connects TRBV7-6 to TRBJ2-1, with 8 nucleotides matching TRBD2. CDR3 size: 14 residues. The germline CDR1 and CDR2 sequences are SGHVS and FNYEAQ. V lost 5 bases and J lost 2; bases outside the gene matches: 2. CDR3 protein: CASSPGLAYNEQFF. For the CDR3, the DNA is TGTGCCAGCAGCCCGGGACTAGCCTACAATGAGCAGTTCTTC.

V usage is TRBV4-1 and J usage is TRBJ1-1, with D uncertain. The CDR3 contains 14 residues. Germline-derived CDR1 and CDR2 are MGHRA and YSYEKL. Trimming stripped 1 base from V and 1 base from J, with 7 bases between. The CDR3 region has the DNA TGCGCCAGCAGCCAAGGAAACGGGAACACTGAAGCTTTCTTT. It translates to CASSQGNGNTEAFF.

This chain joins TRBV2 and TRBJ2-2; 9 nucleotides match TRBD2. The V gene's germline CDR1 is SNHLY and CDR2 FYNNEI. The CDR3 loop spans 15 amino acids. V shed 6 bases and J 4 bases; nucleotides not matched to a gene: 6. CDR3 region: CASRPNSGSTGELFF. The CDR3 region has the DNA TGTGCCAGCAGACCTAATAGCGGGAGCACCGGGGAGCTGTTTTTT.

This clone was counted between two and nine times. The genes are TRBV6-1 and TRBJ2-7, with 8 bases that match TRBD1. V shed 10 bases and J 3 bases; nucleotides not matched to a gene: 8. Germline CDR1 reads MNHNS; CDR2 reads SASEGT. The CDR3 sequence is 13 residues long. The CDR3 sequence is CATDLRGLYEQYF. The DNA of the CDR3 is TGTGCCACCGACCTCAGGGGGCTCTACGAGCAGTACTTC.

A single count supports this clone. The genes are TRBV29-1 and TRBJ1-1; 8 bases are a match to TRBD1. The CDR3 sequence is 13 residues long. CDR1 and CDR2 from the germline V gene are SQVTM and ANQGSEA. The junction had 7 bases not matched to a gene; V was cut back by 6 bases and J by 4 bases. The CDR3 DNA reads as TGCAGCGTGACAGGGGCTGGGGGCACTGAAGCTTTCTTT. Translated, it gives CSVTGAGGTEAFF. Full variable domain (rest looked up from reference TRBV29-1 and TRBJ1-1): SAVISQKPSRDICQRGTSLTIQCQVDSQVTMMFWYRQQPGQSLTLIATANQGSEATYESGFVIDKFPISRPNLTFSTLTVSNMSPEDSSIYLCSVTGAGGTEAFFGQGTRLTVV.

This clone has only one observation. The chain combines TRBV18 with TRBJ2-3; TRBD1 might be the D (6 bases). Trimming left V 4 bases short and J 2 bases short, with 10 bases between. CDR3 length equals 14 residues. Germline CDR1 and CDR2: KGHSH and LQKENI. In DNA form, the CDR3 reads TGTGCCAGCTCACTTACAGGGATCACAGATACGCAGTATTTT. Translating gives CASSLTGITDTQYF. The full variable domain, its missing parts supplied by reference TRBV18 and TRBJ2-3, is NAGVMQNPRHLVRRRGQEARLRCSPMKGHSHVYWYRQLPEEGLKFMVYLQKENIIDESGMPKERFSAEFPKEGPSILRIQQVVRGDSAAYFCASSLTGITDTQYFGPGTRLTVL.

The gene calls are TRBV16 and TRBJ2-1; 9 bases are shared with TRBD1. Germline V gene lookup returns CDR1 KGHSY and CDR2 FQNENV. CDR3 size: 15 residues. J lost 6 bases, V lost 0 bases, and 3 bases had no gene match. The CDR3 nucleotides are TGTGCCAGCAGCCAATCGGGGACAGGGTCCAATGAGCAGTTCTTC. It yields the protein CASSQSGTGSNEQFF.

Ten or more counts support this clone. The chain is built from TRBV11-3 and TRBJ1-5; D not resolved. V lost 4 bases and J lost 0, with 4 bases in between. The CDR3 covers 13 residues. CDR1 is SGHNT and CDR2 is YENEEA in the germline V gene. CDR3 sequence (DNA): TGTGCCAGCAGCTCCAATAGCAATCAGCCCCAGCATTTT. Its protein is CASSSNSNQPQHF.

J is TRBJ2-5 and V is TRBV5-1; D is undetermined. The CDR3 runs 15 residues. The V gene's germline CDR1 is SGHRS and CDR2 YFSETQ. The ends were cut back, 0 bases at V and 4 bases at J, with 13 bases in the middle. The CDR3 region is CASSLDKASGETQYF. The CDR3 DNA reads TGCGCCAGCAGCTTGGATAAGGCCTCGGGAGAGACCCAGTACTTC.

The rearrangement joins TRBV7-2 to TRBJ2-5; D might be TRBD1 (5 bases). The germline CDR1 and CDR2 sequences are SGHTA and FQGNSA. Between the trimmed V and J ends, which lost 5 bases and 1 base, there was a span of 8 bases. This CDR3 comprises 13 residues. This CDR3 reads CASSIQVQETQYF. The DNA for the CDR3 is TGTGCCAGCAGCATACAGGTCCAAGAGACCCAGTACTTC.

The CDR3 here is CASRPGNANTGELFF. CDR3 nucleotides: TGTGCCAGCAGACCCGGGAACGCGAACACCGGGGAGCTGTTTTTT. The chain employs TRBV7-2 and TRBJ2-2, with D tentatively TRBD2 (5 bases). The germline gives CDR1 SGHTA, CDR2 FQGNSA. CDR3 length: 15 residues. Trimming removed 6 bases from V and 0 bases from J, with 11 bases in between.

This clone has just a few counts. The chain combines TRBV18 with TRBJ2-7, with 9 nucleotides matching TRBD1. After removal of 3 bases from V and 2 bases from J, the junction contained 5 bases not matched to a gene. This CDR3 is 15 amino acids long. CDR1 and CDR2 (germline): KGHSH, LQKENI. The CDR3 protein is CASSPGQGGTYEQYF. CDR3 DNA: TGTGCCAGCTCACCGGGACAGGGAGGTACCTACGAGCAGTACTTC. The variable domain in full, with the rest retrieved from reference TRBV18 and TRBJ2-7, is NAGVMQNPRHLVRRRGQEARLRCSPMKGHSHVYWYRQLPEEGLKFMVYLQKENIIDESGMPKERFSAEFPKEGPSILRIQQVVRGDSAAYFCASSPGQGGTYEQYFGPGTRLTVT.

J is TRBJ1-2 and V is TRBV18, with D perhaps matching TRBD1 (6 bases). Trimming left V 0 bases short and J 4 bases short, with 18 bases between. CDR3 length equals 17 residues. Per germline, CDR1 KGHSH and CDR2 LQKENI. DNA of the CDR3: TGTGCCAGCTCACCACCGTCGGGACAAGGAAATGGCTATGGCTACACCTTC. Its translation: CASSPPSGQGNGYGYTF.

This clone was seen a handful of times. The chain is built from TRBV2 and TRBJ2-1; D ambiguous. Trimming took off 4 bases at V and 9 bases at J, with 10 bases between the two ends. The CDR3 is 12 amino acids. CDR1 SNHLY and CDR2 FYNNEI come from the germline V gene. CDR3 sequence reads: CASSGMGVEQFF. In DNA, the CDR3 is TGTGCCAGCAGTGGGATGGGCGTTGAGCAGTTCTTC.

This clone was seen a few times. The chain uses TRBV6-5 and TRBJ1-1; D is unresolved. CDR1 MNHEY and CDR2 SVGAGI come from the germline V gene. The V gene lost 0 bases and the J gene lost 3 bases, with 5 bases spanning the gap. The CDR3 has 13 amino acids. DNA of the CDR3: TGTGCCAGCAGTTACTCCAGGTACACTGAAGCTTTCTTT. Residues: CASSYSRYTEAFF.

This rearrangement joins TRBV9 to TRBJ2-2; no clear D. V gave up 4 bases and J gave up 4 bases, with 5 bases separating them. This CDR3 spans 12 amino acids. Germline CDR1 and CDR2: SGDLS and YYNGEE. DNA of the CDR3: TGTGCCAGCAGCTCGTTCACCGGGGAGCTGTTTTTT. Translating it yields CASSSFTGELFF.

The V gene is TRBV4-1, the J gene TRBJ1-4; TRBD1 might be the D (6 bases). Deletions cut 3 bases from V and 5 bases from J, with 19 bases between. The length of the CDR3 is 17 residues. The V gene's germline CDR1 is MGHRA and CDR2 YSYEKL. Written as DNA, the CDR3 is TGCGCCAGCAGCCAGGATCCCCCGAGGGGGTCGAATGAAAAACTGTTTTTT. It specifies CASSQDPPRGSNEKLFF.

The rearrangement uses TRBV19 and TRBJ2-1; a possible D gene is TRBD2 (6 bases). The CDR3 has 14 amino acids. Germline loops: CDR1 LNHDA, CDR2 SQIVND (reference sequence). Trimming stripped 4 bases from V and 9 bases from J, with 16 bases between. CDR3 DNA sequence: TGTGCCAGTAGTACGGGACTCGCCCGGGGTGAGCAGTTCTTC. Its protein is CASSTGLARGEQFF.

This sequence joins TRBV6-6 and TRBJ1-1; the D gene is possibly TRBD1 (5 bases). V was trimmed by 5 bases and J by 4 bases, leaving 11 bases between them. This CDR3 region has 13 residues. Germline CDR1 MNHNY, CDR2 SVGAGI (reference sequence). Written as DNA, the CDR3 is TGTGCCAGCAGTGAGAACGGGGGCACTGAAGCTTTCTTT. It specifies CASSENGGTEAFF.

The DNA for the CDR3 is TGTGCCAGCAGCCAGAATGTTGGGAACACTGAAGCTTTCTTT. This sequence encodes CASSQNVGNTEAFF. The genes are TRBV9 and TRBJ1-1; D not certain. The CDR3 has 14 residues. V shed 4 bases and J shed 1 base, with 11 bases lying between them. Germline V lookup: CDR1 SGDLS, CDR2 YYNGEE.

The rearrangement joins TRBV6-1 to TRBJ2-7; the match to TRBD1 covers 7 bases. This CDR3 has 13 residues. Germline V gene data show CDR1 as MNHNS and CDR2 as SASEGT. The V and J ends lost 4 bases and 4 bases, in that order; junction bases with no gene match: 4. The CDR3 DNA reads as TGTGCCAGCAGTGTGGCCAGGGGGTACGAGCAGTACTTC. This encodes CASSVARGYEQYF.

This clone was observed a single time. The CDR3 DNA reads TGTGCCAGCAGTGAAAGGGCGGGGGAAGGGGAGACCCAGTACTTC. Residues: CASSERAGEGETQYF. The gene calls are TRBV6-1 and TRBJ2-5; 7 bases map to TRBD2. CDR3 length: 15 residues. In germline, CDR1 is MNHNS, CDR2 SASEGT. Trimming cost V 2 bases and J 5 bases; bases outside gene matches: 8.

Remarks on this clone: The same CDR3 can be traced to other DNA sequences in this sample. The chain recombines TRBV2 with TRBJ2-1; D unresolved. Trimming shortened V by 4 bases and J by 6 bases, and 4 bases separated the two germline ends. CDR3 length: 11 amino acids. Germline CDR1 is SNHLY and CDR2 is FYNNEI. As DNA, the CDR3 is TGTGCCAGCAGTGGGCTCAATGAGCAGTTCTTC. It encodes CASSGLNEQFF.